This T cell receptor (beta chain) appears in the sequencing data of a study of shared clonotypes between healthy human individuals. Study-wide findings and caveats: Sampling included only blood; tissue repertoires likely differ. Depth of sequencing was expected to influence donor clonotype sharing. Represented diversity, genetic and exposure-history alike, was limited by few donors.

The protocol was immunoSEQ multiplex PCR, while the TCRdb copy is restricted to in-frame clones and leaves out a portion. This sample yields a few hundred thousand clones, of which 70% to 85% are seen a single time; around 12% belongs to the top ten. Concerning this clone itself: Its antigen is undetermined.

The sequencing sample was made of PBMCs. This TCR was recovered from a woman aged 40 to 49 in good health. Some clones in this sample may be carry-over from other donors' samples.

This CDR3 is CASSLVPEETQYF. CDR3 bases: TGCGCCAGCAGCTTGGTGCCAGAAGAGACCCAGTACTTC. V gene TRBV5-1 combines with J gene TRBJ2-5; D unclear. V was clipped by 0 bases and J by 3 bases, with 6 bases between them. From germline, CDR1 is SGHRS and CDR2 YFSETQ. CDR3 length equals 13 residues.